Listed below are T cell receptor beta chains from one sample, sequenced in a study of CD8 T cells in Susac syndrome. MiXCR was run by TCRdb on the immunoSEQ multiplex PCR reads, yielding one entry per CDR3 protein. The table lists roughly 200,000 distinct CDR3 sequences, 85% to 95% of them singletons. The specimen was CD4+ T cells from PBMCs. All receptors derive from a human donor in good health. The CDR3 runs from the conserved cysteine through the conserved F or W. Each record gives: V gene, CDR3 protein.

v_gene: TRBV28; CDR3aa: CASSPGLGKAGYEQFF
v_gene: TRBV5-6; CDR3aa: CASSNGGLAGPHYF
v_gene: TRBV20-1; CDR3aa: CSAVEGLRGEQYF
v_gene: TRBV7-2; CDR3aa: CASSLVRGDYEQYF
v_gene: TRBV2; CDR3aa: CASTGGRYRGEQFF
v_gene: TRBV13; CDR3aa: CASSLLAVSTDTQYF
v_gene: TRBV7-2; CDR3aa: CASSLGRGGNEQFF
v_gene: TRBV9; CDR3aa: CASSPRVNTEAFF
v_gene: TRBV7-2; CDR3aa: CASSLVVGTGGDGYTF
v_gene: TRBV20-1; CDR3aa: CSARGAGPNQPQHF
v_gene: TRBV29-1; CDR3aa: CSVVWMETQYF
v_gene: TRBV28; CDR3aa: CASSSQAEGTDTQYF
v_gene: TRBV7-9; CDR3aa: CASSSLAFEETQYF
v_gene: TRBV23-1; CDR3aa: CATKSTDTQYF
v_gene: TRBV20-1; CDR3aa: CSASLAGPPQETQYF
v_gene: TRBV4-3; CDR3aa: CASSQDATAARKLFF
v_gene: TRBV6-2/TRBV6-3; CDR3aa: CASTLGRGMDWTDTQYF
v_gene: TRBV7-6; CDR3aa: CASSLSTSGLNEQFF
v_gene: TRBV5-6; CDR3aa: CASSLLARNEQFF
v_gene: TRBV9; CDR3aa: CASSVWGEGETQYF
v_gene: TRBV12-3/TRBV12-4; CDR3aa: CASTSKGDEQYF
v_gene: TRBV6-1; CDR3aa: CASILDGTLREQYF
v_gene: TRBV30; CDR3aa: CAWSWLAGEGDTQYF
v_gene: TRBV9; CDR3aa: CASSVFSESSYEQYF
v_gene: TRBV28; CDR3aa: CASRAGGINEQFF
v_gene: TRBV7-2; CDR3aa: CASSLLPGVGYTF
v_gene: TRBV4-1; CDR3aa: CASSGVRPAGGPGSEQFF
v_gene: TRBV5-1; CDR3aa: CASSLGYTEAFF
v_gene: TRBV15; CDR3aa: CATSTTTSGRWLDTQYF
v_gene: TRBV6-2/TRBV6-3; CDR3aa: CASSPNTGTSGRRANEQFF
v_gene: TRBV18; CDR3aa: CASSPPPGQSFNTEAFF